This record covers a single T cell receptor (beta chain). PCR was performed using 60 Vbeta and 13 Jbeta primers. Clones were read by immunoSEQ multiplex PCR, and TCRdb kept only the in-frame ones, dropping some. The data show over 150,000 clones, roughly 79% seen once. This entry belongs to a study of cytomegalovirus exposure and HLA in healthy donors. The TCR sequence derives from a woman in her forties or fifties in good health and CMV-seronegative. Sequencing was carried out using PBMCs.

The CDR3 bases are TGTGCCAGCAGCCCAACGGGTGGTCCGGGTACCGGGGAGCTGTTTTTT. This sequence encodes CASSPTGGPGTGELFF. This rearrangement joins TRBV7-6 to TRBJ2-2; no clear D gene. CDR3 length: 16 amino acids. The ends were cut back, 5 bases at V and 5 bases at J, with 18 bases in the middle. From germline, CDR1 is SGHVS and CDR2 FNYEAQ.